The 8 T cell receptor beta chains below come from one sample, sequenced in a study of Graves' ophthalmopathy and Graves' hyperthyroidism. Scientists amplified the TCR beta CDR3 regions from RNA transcripts. Following a first-round RT-PCR that used HTBI primers, a second-round multiplex PCR was carried out. TCRdb re-called the multiplex PCR reads through MiXCR, storing one row per CDR3 protein. The sample holds almost 400,000 distinct CDR3 sequences, around 19% seen once. Sequencing was performed on peripheral blood. The receptors derive from a young woman with Graves' ophthalmopathy.

This chain links TRBV6-1 with TRBJ1-5; D possibly corresponds to TRBD1 (6 bases). The germline gives CDR1 MNHNS, CDR2 SASEGT. V was shortened by 6 bases and J by 0 bases, with 12 bases between the two germline ends. The CDR3 is made up of 15 amino acids. The CDR3 coding sequence is TGTGCCAGCAGGAACAGGGTCAATAGCAATCAGCCCCAGCATTTT. This sequence encodes CASRNRVNSNQPQHF.

There are many counts of this clonotype. The V gene is TRBV28, the J gene TRBJ2-4; the D gene is possibly TRBD1 (8 bases). Trimming pared 6 bases from V and 8 bases from J, leaving 17 bases between. Germline-derived CDR1 and CDR2 are MDHEN and SYDVKM. The CDR3 consists of 14 residues. CDR3 coding DNA: TGTGCCAGCAGCCCCGGACAGGGAGGGGACATTCAGTACTTC. Protein: CASSPGQGGDIQYF.

The rearrangement joins TRBV12-3 or TRBV12-4 to TRBJ2-5; D possibly corresponds to TRBD1 (5 bases). This CDR3 is built from 12 residues. V was clipped by 6 bases and J by 7 bases, with 12 bases between them. The CDR3 sequence: CASSPLRGTQYF. The CDR3 nucleotides read TGTGCCAGCAGCCCCCTAAGGGGGACCCAGTACTTC.

This clonotype was counted at least ten times. The chain links TRBV9 to TRBJ2-7; weak D call: TRBD2 (6 bases). The V end was cut by 4 bases, the J end by 0 bases, with 14 bases between. The CDR3 contains 15 residues. Germline CDR1 is SGDLS and CDR2 is YYNGEE. The CDR3 DNA sequence: TGTGCCAGCAGCCCGTGGGAGGTAGACTCCTACGAGCAGTACTTC. This codes for CASSPWEVDSYEQYF.

This clonotype was counted many times. J is TRBJ1-2 and V is TRBV28; D remains unclear. The V gene's germline CDR1 is MDHEN and CDR2 SYDVKM. This CDR3 has 10 amino acids. Written as DNA, the CDR3 is TGTGTCACCGGTGGCTATGGCTACACCTTC. Amino acid sequence: CVTGGYGYTF.

Ten or more counts support this clonotype. The rearrangement uses TRBV28 and TRBJ2-2; 10 bases fit TRBD2. The germline gives CDR1 MDHEN, CDR2 SYDVKM. The CDR3 runs to 14 residues. Losses at the gene ends were 6 bases for V and 4 bases for J; bases not matched to a gene: 2. CDR3 protein: CASRRTSGTGELFF. The DNA of the CDR3 is TGTGCCAGCAGGCGGACTAGCGGCACCGGGGAGCTGTTTTTT.

This clonotype was recorded many times. The rearrangement uses TRBV6-2 or TRBV6-3 and TRBJ2-7; D ambiguous. Germline V lookup: CDR1 MNHEY, CDR2 SVGEGT. The CDR3 has 15 residues. V was shortened by 5 bases and J by 0 bases, with 14 bases between the two germline ends. The CDR3 DNA follows: TGTGCCAGCAGTGCCCGACATGGGCACTCCTACGAGCAGTACTTC. It translates to CASSARHGHSYEQYF.

With regard to this clonotype: Given a much more abundant clone one base away, this may be a read error. V gene TRBV19 combines with J gene TRBJ1-1; a weak D match, TRBD1 (5 bases). The CDR3 sequence is 15 residues long. The V gene's germline CDR1 is LNHDA and CDR2 SQIVND (reference sequence). For the CDR3, the DNA is TGTGCCGGTAGACCCCGGGACTACTCCAACACTGAAGCTTTCTTT. It translates to CAGRPRDYSNTEAFF.